This T cell receptor beta chain came from a study of T cell responses to AZD1222 COVID-19 vaccine. Study-wide background: Whether given at about 4 or about 12 weeks, second doses were pooled.

With 1 base removed from V and 7 bases from J, the gap between germline ends came to 8 bases. Germline V gene data show CDR1 as MNHNS and CDR2 as SASEGT. The CDR3 is 12 residues long. Whole-study findings and limits: Across the whole spike, CD4 TCRs peaked at regions 160-218 and 743-854.

Sequencing used immunoSEQ multiplex PCR; TCRdb keeps in-frame clones, though not all of them. The data contain about 130,000 clones, about nine tenths of them singletons. Remarks on this clone: The antigen is unknown.

The V call is TRBV6-1, the J call TRBJ2-7; perhaps TRBD2 as D (5 bases). This specimen was peripheral blood, taken on day 0 of AZD1222 vaccination. This clonotype originated in an adult in good health. The CDR3: CASSEVTREQYF. Written as DNA, the CDR3 is TGTGCCAGCAGTGAAGTCACTAGGGAGCAGTACTTC.